Following are 5 T cell receptor beta chains from one sample sequenced in a study of blood T cell repertoires in COVID-19. Produced via immunoSEQ multiplex PCR; TCRdb's table is partial and in-frame only. The sample consists of over 350,000 clones, roughly nine tenths of them appearing once. The sequencing input was PBMCs or T cells enriched from blood (not recorded which). The source is a woman younger than 30 with acute COVID-19.

V and J are TRBV12-3 or TRBV12-4 and TRBJ1-2; a weak D match, TRBD1 (6 bases). V was clipped by 6 bases and J by 10 bases, with 15 bases between them. The CDR3 runs 12 residues. Written as DNA, the CDR3 is TGTGCCAGCAGCTTCCCCCAGGGGTCCTACACCTTC. Translated: CASSFPQGSYTF.

This chain connects TRBV7-9 to TRBJ2-5, with D uncertain. V was cut by 3 bases and J by 2 bases, with 16 bases left in between. The germline CDR1 and CDR2 sequences are SEHNR and FQNEAQ (reference sequence). The CDR3 extends over 16 amino acids. The chain's CDR3 is CASSLPVYSPQETQYF. CDR3 DNA sequence: TGTGCCAGCAGCTTGCCGGTCTACTCACCTCAAGAGACCCAGTACTTC.

The V gene is TRBV28, the J gene TRBJ2-1, with TRBD2 matching 7 bases. Trimming cost V 5 bases and J 3 bases; bases outside gene matches: 13. This CDR3 is built from 17 residues. Germline CDR1 MDHEN, CDR2 SYDVKM. The CDR3, as DNA: TGTGCCAGCAGTCCACCCCAGATGGCGGGGGACTACAATGAGCAGTTCTTC. Protein: CASSPPQMAGDYNEQFF.

The chain links TRBV27 to TRBJ2-1, with TRBD2 identical over 15 bases. The CDR3 consists of 16 residues. The J segment lost 5 bases and the V segment lost 6 bases, leaving 5 bases of the junction unmatched. Germline values: CDR1 MNHEY, CDR2 SMNVEV (reference sequence). Written as DNA, the CDR3 is TGTGCCAGCAGCGGTGGACTAGCGGGGGGGCACAATGAGCAGTTCTTC. It translates to CASSGGLAGGHNEQFF.

The chain couples TRBV27 to TRBJ1-2; a weak D match, TRBD1 (6 bases). Trimming left V 2 bases short and J 3 bases short, with 13 bases between. The CDR3 loop spans 15 amino acids. The germline gives CDR1 MNHEY, CDR2 SMNVEV (reference sequence). CDR3 DNA sequence: TGTGCCAGCAGTTTAAAACAGGGTAGGGACTATGGCTACACCTTC. Encoded protein: CASSLKQGRDYGYTF.